This T cell receptor (beta chain) was identified in a study of T cell responses to AZD1222 COVID-19 vaccine. Across the study: Pooled samples include second doses given at about 4 or 12 weeks. Points from the study as a whole: Spike-specific TCR repertoires showed rising breadth and depth after two AZD1222 doses. Vaccine-associated CD4 TCRs spanned spike, dominant at 160-218 and 743-854.

Germline assignment: CDR1 SGHNT and CDR2 YYREEE (reference sequence). V was cut by 2 bases and J by 0 bases, with 10 bases left in between. CDR3 length equals 15 residues. Turning to this clone: Antigen specificity is unknown.

Only in-frame clones appear in the TCRdb table, and some are missing; sequencing was by immunoSEQ multiplex PCR. The repertoire includes some 160,000 clones, roughly 90% of them detected once, and roughly 5% sits in the top ten. The origin of this receptor is an adult in good health. Sequenced here: peripheral blood, sampled on day 0 of AZD1222 vaccination. This chain connects TRBV5-4 to TRBJ2-3; D is possibly TRBD2 (5 bases). CDR3 DNA: TGTGCCAGCAGCTTCGCTAGCTCCAGCACAGATACGCAGTATTTT. Its protein is CASSFASSSTDTQYF.